A selection of T cell receptor beta chains follows, all from one sample in a study of CXCR3-negative and CXCR3-positive naive CD8 T cells. For each CDR3 protein, TCRdb gives one entry from its re-call of the 5' RACE reads, without DNA. The sample holds approximately 52,000 distinct CDR3 sequences. The sample comprised memory CD8+ T cells from blood. The receptors derive from a human donor in good health. Some clones in this sample may be carry-over from other donors' samples. The CDR3 runs from the conserved cysteine through the conserved F or W. The size of a clone is reported for some rows only, either as once, few or many, or as a class for expanded clones.

CDR3 length	V gene	J gene	clone size	CDR3 protein
14	TRBV20-1	TRBJ2-7	-	CSARELAGVYEQYF
16	TRBV2	TRBJ2-3	-	CASSRRPGQLTDTQYF
17	TRBV10-3	TRBJ2-1	-	CAISEPRGTSGTGEQFF
14	TRBV28	TRBJ2-5	-	CANSPTGGKETQYF
11	TRBV6-6	TRBJ2-1	-	CASKEYNEQFF
13	TRBV7-9	TRBJ1-1	-	CASSPQGSAEAFF
14	TRBV3-1	TRBJ1-4	-	CASSPRDSQGKLFF
16	TRBV4-3	TRBJ1-2	-	CASSQGSIGSVYGYTF
15	TRBV7-3	TRBJ2-3	-	CASSLGFGSTDTQYF
14	TRBV28	TRBJ2-2	-	CASSARENTGELFF
14	TRBV28	TRBJ1-2	-	CASSPRVFGGGYTF
15	TRBV20-1	TRBJ2-1	-	CSARGLAGENNEQFF
16	TRBV5-1	TRBJ2-5	-	CASSLEILVGAETQYF
14	TRBV6-1	TRBJ2-1	-	CASNSGEASSEQFF
13	TRBV27	TRBJ2-1	-	CASTPGGSDEQFF
16	TRBV2	TRBJ2-1	-	CASREILAGGSVEQFF
12	TRBV29-1	TRBJ2-3	-	CSVQRTGDTQYF
16	TRBV11-1	TRBJ2-7	medium-sized	CASSWTGTETTYEQYF
15	TRBV28	TRBJ2-3	-	CASSPDRVGTDTQYF
19	TRBV3-1	TRBJ2-7	-	CASAHSQRGTRARSYEQYF
12	TRBV7-9	TRBJ2-7	-	CASSLADYEQYF
14	TRBV29-1	TRBJ1-1	-	CSVEDRDRDTEAFF
15	TRBV4-2	TRBJ2-1	-	CASSPGASSYNEQFF